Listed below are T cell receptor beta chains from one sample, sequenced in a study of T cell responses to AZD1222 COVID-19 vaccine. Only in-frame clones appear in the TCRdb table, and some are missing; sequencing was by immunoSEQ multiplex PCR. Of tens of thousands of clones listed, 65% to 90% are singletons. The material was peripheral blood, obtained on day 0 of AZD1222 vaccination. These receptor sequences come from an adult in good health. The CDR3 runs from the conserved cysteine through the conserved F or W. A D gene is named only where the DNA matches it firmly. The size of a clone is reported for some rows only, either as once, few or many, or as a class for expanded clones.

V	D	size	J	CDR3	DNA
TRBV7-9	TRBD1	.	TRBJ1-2	CASSRQGWGYTF	TGTGCCAGCAGCCGACAGGGGTGGGGCTACACCTTC
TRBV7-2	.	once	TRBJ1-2	CASGFWGVYGYTF	TGTGCCAGCGGATTTTGGGGAGTCTATGGCTACACCTTC
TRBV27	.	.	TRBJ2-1	CASSPILGYNEQFF	TGTGCCAGCAGCCCCATATTAGGGTACAATGAGCAGTTCTTC
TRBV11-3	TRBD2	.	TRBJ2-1	CASSLVLAGGGSYNEQFF	TGTGCCAGCAGCTTAGTACTAGCGGGGGGCGGGTCCTACAATGAGCAGTTCTTC
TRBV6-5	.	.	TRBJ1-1	CASSIGGTVNTEAFF	TGTGCCAGCAGTATAGGGGGAACGGTGAACACTGAAGCTTTCTTT
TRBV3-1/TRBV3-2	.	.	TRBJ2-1	CASSQETAGAGIHEQFF	TGTGCCAGCAGCCAAGAGACCGCCGGGGCTGGCATCCATGAGCAGTTCTTC
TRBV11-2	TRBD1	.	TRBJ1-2	CASSSGVQGVGGYTF	TGTGCCAGCAGCTCAGGAGTACAGGGGGTGGGTGGCTACACCTTC
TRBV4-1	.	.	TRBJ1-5	CASSSGPSNQPQHF	TGCGCCAGCAGCTCGGGCCCAAGCAATCAGCCCCAGCATTTT
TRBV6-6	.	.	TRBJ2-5	CASSHGGPQETQYF	TGTGCCAGCAGTCACGGGGGGCCCCAAGAGACCCAGTACTTC
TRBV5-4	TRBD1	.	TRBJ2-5	CASSSPGTGRETQYF	TGTGCCAGCAGCTCCCCCGGGACAGGGCGGGAGACCCAGTACTTC
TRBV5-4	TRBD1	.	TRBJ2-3	CASSRGQFRDTQYF	TGTGCCAGCAGCCGGGGACAGTTTAGAGATACGCAGTATTTT
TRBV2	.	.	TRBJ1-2	CASSEDGSYGYTF	TGTGCCAGCAGTGAGGACGGATCCTATGGCTACACCTTC
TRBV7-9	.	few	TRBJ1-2	CASSPTTGGGYTF	TGTGCCAGCAGCCCTACGACAGGAGGTGGCTACACCTTC
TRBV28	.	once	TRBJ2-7	CARVDWLWSYEQYF	TGTGCCAGGGTGGATTGGCTCTGGTCCTACGAGCAGTACTTC
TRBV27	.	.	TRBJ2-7	CASTNLGNLDEQYF	TGTGCCAGCACCAACCTAGGGAATCTTGACGAGCAGTACTTC
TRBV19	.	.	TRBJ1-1	CASSLGRRSEAFF	TGTGCCAGTTCCCTGGGGAGGAGGTCTGAAGCTTTCTTT
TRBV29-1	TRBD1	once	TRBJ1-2	CSVDSDRGNNGYTF	TGCAGCGTTGACTCGGACAGGGGGAATAATGGCTACACCTTC
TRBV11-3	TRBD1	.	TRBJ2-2	CASKGQGSNGELFF	TGTGCCAGCAAGGGACAGGGTTCGAACGGGGAGCTGTTTTTT
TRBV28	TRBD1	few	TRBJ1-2	CASRDRTGYGYTF	TGTGCCAGCAGGGATCGGACAGGGTATGGCTACACCTTC
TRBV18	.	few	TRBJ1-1	CASSATVNTEAFF	TGTGCCAGCTCAGCTACGGTGAACACTGAAGCTTTCTTT
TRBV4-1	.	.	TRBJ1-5	CASSQSWQGDQPQHF	TGCGCCAGCAGCCAATCGTGGCAGGGCGATCAGCCCCAGCATTTT
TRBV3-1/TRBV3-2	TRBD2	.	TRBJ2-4	CASSHMAGGGFKNIQYF	TGTGCCAGCAGCCATATGGCGGGCGGGGGGTTCAAAAACATTCAGTACTTC
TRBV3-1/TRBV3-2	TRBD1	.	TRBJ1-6	CASSQRPRTGLFYNSPLHF	TGTGCCAGCAGCCAACGACCCAGGACAGGCCTTTTCTATAATTCACCCCTCCACTTT
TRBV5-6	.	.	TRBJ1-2	CASSLDRQHGYTF	TGTGCCAGCAGCTTGGACCGGCAACATGGCTACACCTTC
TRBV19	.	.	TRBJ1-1	CASSITGRAGEAFF	TGTGCCAGTAGTATCACGGGCCGTGCAGGTGAAGCTTTCTTT
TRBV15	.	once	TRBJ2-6	CATSREGAGANVLTF	TGTGCCACCAGCAGAGAGGGGGCTGGGGCCAACGTCCTGACTTTC
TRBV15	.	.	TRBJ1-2	CATSRRVAEGYTF	TGTGCCACCAGCCGCCGGGTAGCGGAGGGCTACACCTTC
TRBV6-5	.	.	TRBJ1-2	CASSPLLSANYGYTF	TGTGCCAGCAGTCCCCTTTTGAGTGCCAACTATGGCTACACCTTC
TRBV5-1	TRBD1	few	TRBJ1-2	CASSLTGTGGGYTF	TGCGCCAGCAGCTTAACCGGGACAGGGGGTGGCTACACCTTC
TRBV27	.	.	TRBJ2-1	CASSLLVGIDEQFF	TGTGCCAGCAGTTTATTGGTAGGGATCGATGAGCAGTTCTTC
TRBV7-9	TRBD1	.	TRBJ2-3	CASSGQGSTDTQYF	TGTGCCAGCAGTGGACAGGGGAGCACAGATACGCAGTATTTT
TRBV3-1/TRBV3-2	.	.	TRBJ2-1	CASSQVGLGNEQFF	TGTGCCAGCAGCCAAGTGGGACTGGGAAATGAGCAGTTCTTC
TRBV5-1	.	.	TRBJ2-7	CASSLGSRDLYEQYF	TGCGCCAGCAGCTTGGGGAGTCGGGACCTCTACGAGCAGTACTTC
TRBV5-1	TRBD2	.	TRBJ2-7	CASSFMGGISYEQYF	TGCGCCAGCAGCTTTATGGGGGGGATCTCCTACGAGCAGTACTTC
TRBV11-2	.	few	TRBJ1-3	CASSLGSVSGNTIYF	TGTGCCAGCAGCTTAGGTTCGGTCTCTGGAAACACCATATATTTT
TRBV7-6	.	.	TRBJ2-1	CASSLVGLTYNEQFF	TGTGCCAGCAGCTTAGTAGGTCTTACCTACAATGAGCAGTTCTTC
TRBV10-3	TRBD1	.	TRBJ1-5	CAIRGQGYQPQHF	TGTGCCATCAGGGGACAGGGGTATCAGCCCCAGCATTTT
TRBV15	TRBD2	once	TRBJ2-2	CATSRDERGGTGELFF	TGTGCCACCAGCAGAGATGAGCGGGGAGGCACCGGGGAGCTGTTTTTT
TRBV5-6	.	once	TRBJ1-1	CASSGDFGASEAFF	TGTGCCAGCAGCGGGGACTTTGGGGCTTCTGAAGCTTTCTTT
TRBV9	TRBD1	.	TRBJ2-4	CASSVNPTGSGIQYF	TGTGCCAGCAGCGTAAACCCGACAGGGTCTGGCATTCAGTACTTC
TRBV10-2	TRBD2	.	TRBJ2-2	CASRSSGGPMTGELFF	TGCGCCAGCAGATCGAGCGGGGGCCCGATGACCGGGGAGCTGTTTTTT
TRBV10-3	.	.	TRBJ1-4	CAISESGAEKLFF	TGTGCCATCAGTGAATCAGGAGCTGAAAAACTGTTTTTT
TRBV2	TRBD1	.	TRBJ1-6	CARSAGGLNNSPLHF	TGTGCCAGGTCCGCAGGGGGACTAAATAATTCACCCCTCCACTTT
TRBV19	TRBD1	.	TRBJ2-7	CASSIRGDRVNEQYF	TGTGCCAGTAGTATCCGAGGGGACAGGGTCAACGAGCAGTACTTC
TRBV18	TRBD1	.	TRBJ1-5	CASSPPDRGRQHF	TGTGCCAGCTCACCGCCGGACAGGGGGCGCCAGCATTTT
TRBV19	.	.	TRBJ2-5	CASGAWDGQETQYF	TGTGCCAGTGGAGCCTGGGACGGACAAGAGACCCAGTACTTC
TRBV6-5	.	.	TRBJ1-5	CASGPDDQPQHF	TGTGCCAGCGGCCCAGACGATCAGCCCCAGCATTTT
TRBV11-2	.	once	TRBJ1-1	CASSLDLTGEGRAFF	TGTGCCAGCAGCTTAGATCTTACAGGAGAGGGTCGTGCTTTCTTT
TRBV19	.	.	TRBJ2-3	CASSIGNRVTDTQYF	TGTGCCAGTAGTATAGGGAACAGGGTCACAGATACGCAGTATTTT
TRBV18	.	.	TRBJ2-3	CASSPRGGTDQGEDTDTQYF	TGTGCCAGCTCACCACGAGGGGGGACCGACCAGGGAGAGGACACAGATACGCAGTATTTT